This entry is about one TCR beta chain. The data are from a study of blood T cell repertoires in COVID-19. Study summary: Specimens from acute and convalescent COVID-19 originated in the United States, Italy and Spain. T cells, B-cell-depleted T cells, or PBMCs supplied cDNA or gDNA.

As processed by the authors: How many nucleated cells were present was estimated from reference gene primer amplification. Libraries were prepared by immunoSEQ multiplex PCR; TCRdb keeps only in-frame clonotypes and omits some of them. V, J and clone size are taken as reported in that table, and D and trimming were inferred from the DNA itself. Of a few hundred thousand clones listed, roughly 90% are singletons. Germline V lookup: CDR1 SGDLS, CDR2 YYNGEE. V was pared by 4 bases and J by 3 bases, with 9 bases of the junction left unmatched. The CDR3 is made up of 16 amino acids. Enrollment of patients from Seattle took place during active infection, with longitudinal follow-up.

The sequence was obtained from a woman in her twenties or thirties with COVID-19, enrolled during active disease. The chain recombines TRBV9 with TRBJ2-2; 7 bases map to TRBD1. Specimen: peripheral blood. CDR3 coding DNA: TGTGCCAGCAGCCGCCGCCGACAGGGTCACACCGGGGAGCTGTTTTTT. It specifies CASSRRRQGHTGELFF.